This T cell receptor (beta chain) was identified in a study of identical twins' blood T cells. The V and J ends lost 6 bases and 4 bases, in that order; junction bases with no gene match: 5. Germline CDR1 reads ENHRY; CDR2 reads SYGVKD. CDR3 length equals 14 residues. This clonotype was counted many times. The antigen is unknown. As originally analysed: Each library had roughly 2 to 3.6 million CDR3 reads and about 85,000 to nearly 550,000 clonotypes. TCRdb re-called the 5' RACE reads with MiXCR, one entry per CDR3 protein. These V and J calls are TCRdb output, not the study's own analysis. Seen here are fewer than 450,000 distinct CDR3 sequences, 28% observed once, and the top ten hold around 5.6%. Findings of the study overall: Shared CDR3 clonotype counts between two donors mainly tracked the product of their cloneset sizes, twins included. Twins reportedly had markedly more similar V usage than unrelated donors, even among out-of-frame TCRbeta clonotypes.

The V call is TRBV10-3, the J call TRBJ1-3, with TRBD1 matching over 8 bases. This sequence was found in a woman aged 18 to 55 in good health. The sequencing sample was made of PBMCs. This chain's CDR3 is CAISATGAGNTIYF. DNA for the CDR3: TGTGCCATCAGCGCGACAGGGGCGGGAAACACCATATATTTT.